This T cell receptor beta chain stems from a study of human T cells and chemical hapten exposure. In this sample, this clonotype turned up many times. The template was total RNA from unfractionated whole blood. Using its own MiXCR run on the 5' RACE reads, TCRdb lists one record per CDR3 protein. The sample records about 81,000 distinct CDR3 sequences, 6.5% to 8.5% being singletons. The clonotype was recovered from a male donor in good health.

The CDR3 DNA reads as TGTGCCACCCGTCAGGGGGGGGAAGATGAGCAGTTCTTC. Translation: CATRQGGEDEQFF. The chain combines TRBV10-3 with TRBJ2-1, with D perhaps matching TRBD1 or TRBD2 (7 bases each). Germline V CDR1 and CDR2: ENHRY, SYGVKD. The V end was cut by 10 bases, the J end by 8 bases, with 18 bases between. The CDR3 has 13 residues.